This record covers a single T cell receptor beta chain. This clonotype has more than one count but fewer than ten. The target of this receptor is not known. No base quality information exists; no much larger clone differs at one position. The entry originates in a study of T cells in Graves' hyperthyroidism and ophthalmopathy (dated by TCRdb to between 2018 and 2021). Context from the whole study: Peripheral blood was sampled at the time of initial diagnosis, prior to any treatment. To identify TCR V-J signatures that set the groups apart, the researchers used a discovery cohort of 100 patients, made up of roughly 45 with Graves' ophthalmopathy and 55 to 65 with stable Graves' hyperthyroidism. According to the paper, TCR Vbeta CDR3 sequencing was carried out on 135 peripheral blood samples, which came from 40 to 45 ophthalmopathy, approximately 72 hyperthyroidism and about 17 progressor patients. After sampling, hyperthyroidism patients received methimazole starting at 30 mg daily, and ophthalmopathy patients received high-dose intravenous methylprednisolone. Prospective prediction of ophthalmopathy was tested in an independent validation cohort of 18 to 20 hyperthyroidism patients and 17 patients who later progressed to ophthalmopathy. For training and testing, the 100 or so patients in the discovery cohort were randomly divided in a 7:3 ratio. Thyroid tissue and blood T-cell repertoires from several Graves' hyperthyroidism patients were also compared in the study.

Hyperthyroidism patients were newly diagnosed, with disease duration under 2 months, and aged 18 to 65 years. Patients with uncontrolled infections, other autoimmune diseases, pregnancy or lactation were excluded. Diagnoses were established on the basis of clinical symptoms, serum thyroxine and TRAb, thyroid ultrasound, and orbital computed tomography. Blood from progressor patients was collected at the time of first diagnosis with hyperthyroidism, before any ophthalmopathy symptoms had appeared. PBMCs were isolated from roughly 10 ml of fresh peripheral blood by Ficoll-Paque density gradient centrifugation. Patients classed as progressors first received a Graves' hyperthyroidism diagnosis and then went on to develop ophthalmopathy during follow-up. Total RNA was extracted using Trizol reagent, and RNA quality was assessed on an Agilent 2100 Bioanalyzer. TCR beta CDR3 regions were amplified from RNA transcripts. The first round of RT-PCR for the TCR CDR3 was performed with the HTBI primer set and the Qiagen OneStep RT-PCR kit. The libraries were constructed in a second round of multiplex PCR and then size-selected and purified. Libraries were sequenced paired-end with 100 bp reads on an Illumina HiSeq2000. The study's processing was this. Raw data were processed with SOAPnuke, discarding reads with adapters, uncalled bases, mean Phred below 15, or no exact constant-primer or identifier match. High-quality paired reads were merged with COPE v1.2.5, and unique nucleotide sequences were defined as clonotypes. MiTCR v1.1 was used to align the clonotypes against IMGT TRBV, TRBD and TRBJ reference segments. Analysis was restricted to V-J combinations with a frequency above 0.0001, which covered approximately 99% of repertoires. The TCS score was defined as the ratio of F50 (clonal expansion) to E x V (chaos), calculated using BLOSUM62-based TCRdist between CDR3 peptides within each V-J. Welch's t-statistics and random forest reduced around 520 V-J features to about 12, which were used in a naive Bayes classifier (R e1071). Using fastp at Q25 and MiXCR, TCRdb reprocessed the public reads and kept productive beta chains. Merged by CDR3 protein, the rows form single entries marked with the most common genes and DNA. The V and J calls were not made by the authors but by TCRdb's processing. Counted in this sample were 300,000 to 450,000 distinct CDR3 sequences; 15% to 18% of them appeared once. About 30% of the sample is taken by the ten largest.

Overall study results and their limits: Blood samples also contained most of the expanded thyroid clonotypes (frequency above 0.001), which suggests that blood repertoires may reflect thyroid immune responses. No statistical method was used to set the sample size in advance, and investigators knew the group allocation. A model built on a 13 V-J signature distinguished ophthalmopathy from stable hyperthyroidism, reaching around 87% sensitivity and around 81% specificity in cross-validation and 80%/75% in testing. In validation, progression to ophthalmopathy was predicted by the model with 70.59% sensitivity and roughly 76% specificity, a median of 6.5 months before onset.

Specimen: blood. The sequence derives from a woman between 18 and 29 years old with Graves' hyperthyroidism that later progressed to Graves' ophthalmopathy.

For the CDR3, the sequence is CASSFTSGPNTGELFF. At the DNA level, the sequence is TGTGCCAGCAGCTTTACTAGCGGCCCGAACACCGGGGAGCTGTTTTTT. This chain is built from TRBV3-1 and TRBJ2-2, with 8 junctional bases fitting TRBD2. Including the terminal cysteine and phenylalanine, the CDR3 comprises 16 residues. CDR3 DNA only is kept here, 48 bases in frame from base 1. Ends trimmed: V by 5 bases, J by 0 bases; bases unmatched to a gene: 5. Sequences LGHDT (CDR1) and YNNKEL (CDR2) are obtained from the germline V gene (reference sequence).